The 18 T cell receptor beta chains reported below all come from one sample, sequenced in a study of Tregs in tolerant kidney transplant recipients. These receptors have no known antigen. Sequencing used immunoSEQ multiplex PCR; TCRdb keeps in-frame clones, though not all of them. The sample carries fewer than 20,000 clones, about two thirds recorded once. The sequencing input was Tregs from blood cultured with allogeneic cells. The receptors shown here come from a human donor in good health.

The rearrangement joins TRBV11-1 to TRBJ2-6; perhaps TRBD2 as D (6 bases). CDR1 SGHAT and CDR2 FQDESV come from the germline V gene (reference sequence). The CDR3 covers 16 residues. Trimming stripped 1 base from V and 4 bases from J, with 11 bases between. The CDR3 DNA reads as TGTGCCAGCAGCTTAGTCCGGGGGTCCGGGGCCAACGTCCTGACTTTC. Its protein is CASSLVRGSGANVLTF. Full variable domain (remainder filled in from reference TRBV11-1 and TRBJ2-6): EAEVAQSPRYKITEKSQAVAFWCDPISGHATLYWYRQILGQGPELLVQFQDESVVDDSQLPKDRFSAERLKGVDSTLKIQPAELGDSAMYLCASSLVRGSGANVLTFGAGSRLTVL.

By share of the sample, this clone is medium-sized. The genes are TRBV5-1 and TRBJ2-1; 9 bases are a match to TRBD1. V lost 6 bases and J lost 6; bases outside the gene matches: 7. This CDR3 region has 14 residues. In germline, CDR1 is SGHRS, CDR2 YFSETQ. CDR3 loop: CASTQQGARNEQFF. The CDR3 nucleotides read TGCGCCAGCACTCAACAGGGGGCTCGCAATGAGCAGTTCTTC.

The V call is TRBV7-9, the J call TRBJ1-3; D ambiguous. In germline, CDR1 is SEHNR, CDR2 FQNEAQ (reference sequence). The V and J ends lost 1 base and 0 bases respectively, with 10 bases between them. The CDR3 runs to 16 residues. Written as DNA, the CDR3 is TGTGCCAGCAGCTTAGGCAGGAGCTCCTCTGGAAACACCATATATTTT. Encoded protein: CASSLGRSSSGNTIYF.

This clone qualifies as medium-sized (0.01 to 0.1%). The chain links TRBV6-5 to TRBJ1-2; D is uncertain. Germline V lookup: CDR1 MNHEY, CDR2 SVGAGI. Trimming removed 0 bases from V and 0 bases from J, with 8 bases in between. The CDR3 is 15 amino acids. The CDR3 coding sequence is TGTGCCAGCAGTTACTCGAGGGTGGCTAACTATGGCTACACCTTC. Residues: CASSYSRVANYGYTF.

The chain joins TRBV7-8 to TRBJ2-7; 7 bases are shared with TRBD2. V shed 2 bases, J shed 7 bases, and the junction held 11 bases outside the gene matches. The CDR3 has 15 amino acids. CDR1 is SGHVS and CDR2 is FQNEAQ in the germline V gene. The CDR3 is CASSLRGGGLTEQYF. In nucleotides, the CDR3 is TGTGCCAGCAGCTTACGTGGGGGAGGGCTAACGGAGCAGTACTTC.

This clone was recorded once. The rearrangement joins TRBV7-2 to TRBJ2-7, with D possibly TRBD1 on 5 matching bases. Germline V gene sequence: CDR1 SGHTA, CDR2 FQGNSA. Trimming shortened V by 8 bases and J by 3 bases, and 17 bases separated the two germline ends. This CDR3 has 14 residues. CDR3 residues: CASGARRRSYEQYF. The CDR3 region has the DNA TGTGCCAGCGGGGCGCGGCGACGAAGCTACGAGCAGTACTTC.

The V and J genes are TRBV12-5 and TRBJ2-5; TRBD2 agrees at 7 bases. The germline gives CDR1 LGHNT, CDR2 FRNRAP. Trimming took 0 bases from V and 5 from J; bases not matched to a gene: 12. The CDR3 is 17 amino acids. The CDR3 sequence: CASGLVFGSGMRETQYF. The CDR3 DNA follows: TGTGCTAGTGGTTTGGTCTTTGGAAGCGGGATGCGGGAGACCCAGTACTTC. Filled out from reference TRBV12-5 and TRBJ2-5, the complete variable domain reads DARVTQTPRHKVTEMGQEVTMRCQPILGHNTVFWYRQTMMQGLELLAYFRNRAPLDDSGMPKDRFSAEMPDATLATLKIQPSEPRDSAVYFCASGLVFGSGMRETQYFGPGTRLLVL.

V and J are TRBV4-1 and TRBJ1-3; D uncertain. The V gene lost 0 bases and the J gene lost 2 bases, with 14 bases spanning the gap. CDR1 is MGHRA, CDR2 YSYEKL, per germline. This CDR3 has 17 residues. CDR3 amino acids: CASSQEWAAAPGNTIYF. CDR3 DNA sequence: TGCGCCAGCAGCCAAGAATGGGCGGCGGCTCCTGGAAACACCATATATTTT.

The chain recombines TRBV9 with TRBJ2-1, with 12 bases that match TRBD2. Germline V gene sequence: CDR1 SGDLS, CDR2 YYNGEE. The V segment lost 4 bases and the J segment 6 bases; nucleotides outside the gene matches: 2. CDR3 length: 14 residues. The CDR3 is CASSLAGGRNEQFF. The CDR3 DNA sequence: TGTGCCAGCAGCCTAGCGGGGGGGCGCAATGAGCAGTTCTTC. The variable domain in full, with the rest retrieved from reference TRBV9 and TRBJ2-1, is DSGVTQTPKHLITATGQRVTLRCSPRSGDLSVYWYQQSLDQGLQFLIQYYNGEERAKGNILERFSAQQFPDLHSELNLSSLELGDSALYFCASSLAGGRNEQFFGPGTRLTVL.

This chain uses TRBV29-1 with TRBJ1-6; TRBD1 matches at 7 bases. Per the germline V gene, CDR1 is SQVTM and CDR2 is ANQGSEA. The CDR3 runs 14 residues. V dropped 6 bases and J dropped 6; count of bases not matched to a gene: 8. The CDR3 DNA reads TGCAGCGTCATCGGGACAGTGGGTAATTCACCCCTCCACTTT. This encodes CSVIGTVGNSPLHF.

Many counts were recorded for this clone. This sequence joins TRBV19 and TRBJ2-7; D not resolved. From germline, CDR1 is LNHDA and CDR2 SQIVND (reference sequence). The CDR3 loop spans 15 amino acids. V dropped 6 bases and J dropped 7 bases, with 22 bases sitting between them. The chain's CDR3 is CASRKGSSETGEQYF. CDR3 DNA: TGTGCCAGTAGGAAGGGTAGCTCAGAAACGGGTGAGCAGTACTTC.

The J gene is TRBJ1-1, the V gene TRBV30; D not resolved. The V gene lost 0 bases and the J gene lost 7 bases, with 21 bases spanning the gap. The CDR3 loop spans 16 amino acids. CDR1 and CDR2 from the germline V gene are GTSNPN and SVGIG (reference sequence). The CDR3 loop is CAWSVPPTRRVVEAFF. CDR3 nucleotide sequence: TGTGCCTGGAGTGTACCACCTACAAGAAGGGTAGTTGAAGCTTTCTTT. Full variable domain (rest looked up from reference TRBV30 and TRBJ1-1): SQTIHQWPATLVQPVGSPLSLECTVEGTSNPNLYWYRQAAGRGLQLLFYSVGIGQISSEVPQNLSASRPQDRQFILSSKKLLLSDSGFYLCAWSVPPTRRVVEAFFGQGTRLTVV.

There are a few counts of this clone. This sequence joins TRBV5-1 and TRBJ1-2; perhaps TRBD1 as D (5 bases). Germline V lookup: CDR1 SGHRS, CDR2 YFSETQ. Trimming took off 0 bases at V and 8 bases at J, with 14 bases between the two ends. The CDR3 loop spans 14 amino acids. CDR3: CASSLEGADRGYTF. CDR3 DNA sequence: TGCGCCAGCAGCTTGGAAGGGGCGGACCGGGGCTACACCTTC.

V is TRBV6-5 and J is TRBJ1-2, with 8 bases fitting TRBD1. This CDR3 has 15 amino acids. V dropped 3 bases and J dropped 3; count of bases not matched to a gene: 6. Germline lookup yields CDR1 MNHEY and CDR2 SVGAGI. CDR3 sequence (DNA): TGTGCCAGCAGTTATGGCAGGGGGCCATACTATGGCTACACCTTC. Its translation: CASSYGRGPYYGYTF.

The chain joins TRBV28 to TRBJ2-2; D unresolved. The length of the CDR3 is 13 residues. Germline CDR1 is MDHEN and CDR2 is SYDVKM. Trimming removed 4 bases from V and 2 bases from J, with 5 bases in between. The CDR3 coding sequence is TGTGCCAGCAGTTCGGTAAACACCGGGGAGCTGTTTTTT. It specifies CASSSVNTGELFF.

This clone appeared a single time. This chain links TRBV15 with TRBJ2-3; 9 nucleotides agree with TRBD2. The CDR3 covers 14 residues. V was clipped by 5 bases and J by 9 bases; unmatched bases: 9. Germline V lookup: CDR1 LNHNV, CDR2 YYDKDF (reference sequence). CDR3 in DNA: TGTGCCACCAGCCCACTTAGCGGGGGCATGACGCAGTATTTT. Translating gives CATSPLSGGMTQYF. The complete variable domain, with remaining parts taken from reference TRBV15 and TRBJ2-3, reads DAMVIQNPRYQVTQFGKPVTLSCSQTLNHNVMYWYQQKSSQAPKLLFHYYDKDFNNEADTPDNFQSRRPNTSFCFLDIRSPGLGDTAMYLCATSPLSGGMTQYFGPGTRLTVL.

This clone showed up just a few times. CDR3 in DNA: TGTGCCAGCAGCTTAGGGGAGGCATGGGGACAGGGTTCCTTCAGAAGAGCTTTCTTT. The encoded protein is CASSLGEAWGQGSFRRAFF. The chain uses TRBV7-2 and TRBJ1-1; 9 bases are shared with TRBD1. The CDR3 contains 19 residues. Trimming took 1 base from V and 10 from J; bases not matched to a gene: 22. Germline V gene data show CDR1 as SGHTA and CDR2 as FQGNSA.

This chain joins TRBV10-3 and TRBJ2-5; 9 positions agree with TRBD2. Looked up from germline, CDR1 is ENHRY and CDR2 is SYGVKD. V gave up 11 bases and J gave up 4 bases; unmatched junction bases: 11. This CDR3 contains 14 residues. The CDR3 sequence is CAPRSSGRGETQYF. In DNA form, the CDR3 reads TGTGCCCCAAGAAGTAGCGGGAGAGGAGAGACCCAGTACTTC.